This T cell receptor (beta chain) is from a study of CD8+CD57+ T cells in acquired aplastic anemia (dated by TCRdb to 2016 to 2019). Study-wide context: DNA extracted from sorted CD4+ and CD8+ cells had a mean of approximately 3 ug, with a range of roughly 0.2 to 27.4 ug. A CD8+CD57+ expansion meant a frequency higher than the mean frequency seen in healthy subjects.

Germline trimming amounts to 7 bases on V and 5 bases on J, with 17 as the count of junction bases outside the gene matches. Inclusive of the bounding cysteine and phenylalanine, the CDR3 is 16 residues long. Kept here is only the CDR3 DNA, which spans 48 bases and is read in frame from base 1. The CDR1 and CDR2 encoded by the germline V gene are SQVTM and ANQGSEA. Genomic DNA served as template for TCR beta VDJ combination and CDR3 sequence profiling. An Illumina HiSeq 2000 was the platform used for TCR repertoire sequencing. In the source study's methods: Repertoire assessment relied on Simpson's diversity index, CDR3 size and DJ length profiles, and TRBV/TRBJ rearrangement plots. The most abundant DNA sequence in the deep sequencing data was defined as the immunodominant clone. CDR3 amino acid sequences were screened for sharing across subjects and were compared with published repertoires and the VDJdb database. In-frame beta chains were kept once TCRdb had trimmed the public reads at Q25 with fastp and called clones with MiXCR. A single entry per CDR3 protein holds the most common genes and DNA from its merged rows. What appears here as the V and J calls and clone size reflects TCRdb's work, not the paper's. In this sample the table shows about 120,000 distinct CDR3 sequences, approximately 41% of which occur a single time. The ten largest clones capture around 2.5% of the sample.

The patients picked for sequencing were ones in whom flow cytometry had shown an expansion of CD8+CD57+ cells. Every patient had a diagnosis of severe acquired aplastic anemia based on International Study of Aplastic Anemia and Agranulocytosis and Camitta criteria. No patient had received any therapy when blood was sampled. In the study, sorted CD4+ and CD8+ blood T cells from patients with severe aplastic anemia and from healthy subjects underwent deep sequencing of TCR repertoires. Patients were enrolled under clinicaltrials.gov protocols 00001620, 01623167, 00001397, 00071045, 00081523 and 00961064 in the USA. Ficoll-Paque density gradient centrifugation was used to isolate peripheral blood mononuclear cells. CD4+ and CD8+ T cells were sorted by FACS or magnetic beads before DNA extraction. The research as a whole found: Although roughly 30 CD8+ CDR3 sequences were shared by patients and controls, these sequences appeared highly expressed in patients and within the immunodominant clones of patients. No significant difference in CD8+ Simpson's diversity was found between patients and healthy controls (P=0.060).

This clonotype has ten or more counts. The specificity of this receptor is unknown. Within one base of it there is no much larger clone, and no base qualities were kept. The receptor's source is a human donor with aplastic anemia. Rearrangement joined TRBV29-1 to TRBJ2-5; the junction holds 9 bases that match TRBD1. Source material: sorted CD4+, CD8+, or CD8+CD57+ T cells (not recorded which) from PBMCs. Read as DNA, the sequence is TGCAGCGCCTTCTACCGTGGACAGGGGCCTTGGGAGACCCAGTACTTC. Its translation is CSAFYRGQGPWETQYF.